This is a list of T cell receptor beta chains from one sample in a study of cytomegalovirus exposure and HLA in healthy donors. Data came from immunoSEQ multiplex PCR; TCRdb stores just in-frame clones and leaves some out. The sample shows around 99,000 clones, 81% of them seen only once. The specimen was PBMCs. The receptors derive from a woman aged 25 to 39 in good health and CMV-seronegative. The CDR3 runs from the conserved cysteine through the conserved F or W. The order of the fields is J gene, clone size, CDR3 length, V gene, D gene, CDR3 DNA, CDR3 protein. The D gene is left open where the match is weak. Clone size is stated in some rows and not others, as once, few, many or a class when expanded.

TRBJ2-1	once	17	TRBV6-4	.	TGTGCCAGCAGTGAAACCGATCGGGGAGGCTCCTACAATGAGCAGTTCTTC	CASSETDRGGSYNEQFF
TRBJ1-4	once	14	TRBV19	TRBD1	TGTGCCAGTAGCAAGACAGGGGGCTATCAAAAACTGTTTTTT	CASSKTGGYQKLFF
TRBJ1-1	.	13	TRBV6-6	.	TGTGCCAGCGACCTCCCGGGGGAGACTGAAGCTTTCTTT	CASDLPGETEAFF
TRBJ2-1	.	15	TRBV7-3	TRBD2	TGTGCCAGCAGCCAAGTGGGACTAGCGATAAATGAGCAGTTCTTC	CASSQVGLAINEQFF
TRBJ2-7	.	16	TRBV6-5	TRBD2	TGTGCCAGCAGTTCCCTCACTAGCGGGAGACTGGGCGAGCAGTACTTC	CASSSLTSGRLGEQYF
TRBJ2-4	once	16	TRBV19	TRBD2	TGTGCCAGTAGGGCAACAGCGGGAGGCCTAAAAAACATTCAGTACTTC	CASRATAGGLKNIQYF
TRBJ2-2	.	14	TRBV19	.	TGTGCCAGTAGTACCAGCGGGAACACCGGGGAGCTGTTTTTT	CASSTSGNTGELFF
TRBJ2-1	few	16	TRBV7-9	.	TGTTCCAGCAGCCCCAGGCAGGTTCAAGTATCCAATGAGCAGTTCTTC	CSSSPRQVQVSNEQFF
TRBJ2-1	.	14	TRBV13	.	TGTGCCAGCAGCCAGATTAGCCGCATCAATGAGCAGTTCTTC	CASSQISRINEQFF
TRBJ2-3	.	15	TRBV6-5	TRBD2	TGTGCCAGCAGTTATAGCGGGAGTAGGTCAGATACGCAGTATTTT	CASSYSGSRSDTQYF
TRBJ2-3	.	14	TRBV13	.	TGTGCCAGCAGCTTAGGACTTAACACAGATACGCAGTATTTT	CASSLGLNTDTQYF
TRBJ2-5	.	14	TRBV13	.	TGTGCCAGCAGTCCTCGGGACTACCAAGAGACCCAGTACTTC	CASSPRDYQETQYF
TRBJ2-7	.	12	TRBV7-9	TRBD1	TGTGCCAGCAGCGACGACAGGGAGGAGCAGTACTTC	CASSDDREEQYF
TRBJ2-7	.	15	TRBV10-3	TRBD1	TGTGCCATTCACGATTCCGGGACAGGGGAGTACGAGCAGTACTTC	CAIHDSGTGEYEQYF
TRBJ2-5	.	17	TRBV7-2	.	TGTGCCAGCAGCTTGGGGCCGGTAGGGAGGGGGGGAGAGACCCAGTACTTC	CASSLGPVGRGGETQYF
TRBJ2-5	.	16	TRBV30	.	TGTGCCTGGAGTTGGGGCCCCCCAACCGTACAAGAGACCCAGTACTTC	CAWSWGPPTVQETQYF
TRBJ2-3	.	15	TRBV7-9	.	TGTGCCAGCAGCGAGCGGGCACCTAGCACAGATACGCAGTATTTT	CASSERAPSTDTQYF
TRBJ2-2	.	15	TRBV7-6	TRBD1	TGTGCCAGCAGCTACGGACAGGGCTACGGCGGGGAGCTGTTTTTT	CASSYGQGYGGELFF
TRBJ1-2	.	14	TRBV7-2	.	TGTGCCAGCAGCTTAGCGCGGTCGTCGGATGGCTACACCTTC	CASSLARSSDGYTF
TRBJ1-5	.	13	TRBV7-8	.	TGTGCCAGCAGCTTAGACAGAAATCAGCCCCAGCATTTT	CASSLDRNQPQHF
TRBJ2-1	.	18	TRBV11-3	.	TGTGCCAGCAGCTTAGAGTCTGCGGCGGACATTCGACACAATGAGCAGTTCTTC	CASSLESAADIRHNEQFF
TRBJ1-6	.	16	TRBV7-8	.	TGTGCCAGCAGCCCCCGCCCCGGAGACTATAATTCACCCCTCCACTTT	CASSPRPGDYNSPLHF
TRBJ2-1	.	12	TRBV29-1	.	TGCAGCTCGTTCGTGACTCCCAATGAGCAGTTCTTC	CSSFVTPNEQFF
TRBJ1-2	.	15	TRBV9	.	TGTGCCAGCAGCGTAGCGGGGCAGGGGTACTATGGCTACACCTTC	CASSVAGQGYYGYTF
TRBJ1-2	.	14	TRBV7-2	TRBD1	TGTGCCAGCAGCGTCGGGACAGGGGGCGATGGCTACACCTTC	CASSVGTGGDGYTF
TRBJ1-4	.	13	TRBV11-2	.	TGTGCCAGCAGCTTAGAGGGCAAAGAAAAACTGTTTTTT	CASSLEGKEKLFF
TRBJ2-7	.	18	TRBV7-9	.	TGTTCCAGCAGCACCCTCAAGGGGGGGGGACAAATAACTTACGAGCAGTACTTC	CSSSTLKGGGQITYEQYF
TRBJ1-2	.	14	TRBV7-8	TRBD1	TGTGCCAGCAGGGGCGGGACAGAGGCGTGTGGCTACACCTTC	CASRGGTEACGYTF
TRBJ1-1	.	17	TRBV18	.	TGTGCCAGCTCACCCACTTGGGGGGAGTCTAACGTCGCTGAAGCTTTCTTT	CASSPTWGESNVAEAFF
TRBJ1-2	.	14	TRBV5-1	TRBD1	TGCGCCAGCAGCCCATCGGGACAGAACTATGGCTACACCTTC	CASSPSGQNYGYTF
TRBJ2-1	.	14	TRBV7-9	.	TGTGCCAGCAGCTTAGGGTCCGGGTTGAGTGAGCAGTTCTTC	CASSLGSGLSEQFF
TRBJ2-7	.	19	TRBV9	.	TGTGCCAGCAGCACCACCTCGAGGGCCGCAGACCCGATGGGCTACGAGCAGTACTTC	CASSTTSRAADPMGYEQYF
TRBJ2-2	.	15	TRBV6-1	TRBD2	TGTGCCAGCAGTGAGTGGGGGAGCGGGGCCGGGGAGCTGTTTTTT	CASSEWGSGAGELFF
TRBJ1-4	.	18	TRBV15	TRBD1	TGTGCCACCAGCAGGCCAGGGACAGGGGGCGACGGTAATGAAAAACTGTTTTTT	CATSRPGTGGDGNEKLFF
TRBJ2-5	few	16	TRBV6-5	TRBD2	TGTGCCAGCAGTTATTTACTAGCGGGCCGTCAAGAGACCCAGTACTTC	CASSYLLAGRQETQYF
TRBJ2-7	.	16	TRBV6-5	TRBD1	TGTGCCAGCAGTTACCAGACAGGGGGCCAGGCCTACGAGCAGTACTTC	CASSYQTGGQAYEQYF
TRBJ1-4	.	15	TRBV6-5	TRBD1	TGTGCCAGCAGTTCAAGGACAGGGCGACCTGAAAAACTGTTTTTT	CASSSRTGRPEKLFF
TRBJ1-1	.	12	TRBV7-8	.	TGTGCCAGCGATCGGGGGAATGGTGGAGCTTTCTTT	CASDRGNGGAFF
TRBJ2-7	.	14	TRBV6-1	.	TGTGCCAGCAGTGAAAACAGGGGGGGCTACGAGCAGTACTTC	CASSENRGGYEQYF
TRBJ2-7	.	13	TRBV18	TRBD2	TGTGCCAGCTCACCAACTAGCGGCTACGAGCAGTACTTC	CASSPTSGYEQYF